This paragraph reports one T cell receptor (beta chain). Next came a second PCR, run for about 6 to 12 cycles, which used a sample-barcoded 5' primer along with a J-beta primer mix. A single record per CDR3 protein comes from TCRdb applying MiXCR to the 5' RACE reads. The table lists roughly 1,500,000 distinct CDR3 sequences, roughly a third of them singletons. The data derive from a study of blood T cells in healthy people across ages. For the study at large: Roughly one uniquely barcoded beta molecule per two T cells was captured.

The CDR3 runs to 15 residues. Germline CDR1 SNHLY, CDR2 FYNNEI. The V and J ends lost 6 bases and 2 bases respectively, with 14 bases between them. The receptor was derived from a woman younger than 45 in good health. The genes are TRBV2 and TRBJ1-5; D is perhaps TRBD1 (6 bases). Sequenced sample: blood. CDR3 DNA: TGTGCCAGCAGAGCAGGGGAAATAGGCAATCAGCCCCAGCATTTT. Amino acids: CASRAGEIGNQPQHF.